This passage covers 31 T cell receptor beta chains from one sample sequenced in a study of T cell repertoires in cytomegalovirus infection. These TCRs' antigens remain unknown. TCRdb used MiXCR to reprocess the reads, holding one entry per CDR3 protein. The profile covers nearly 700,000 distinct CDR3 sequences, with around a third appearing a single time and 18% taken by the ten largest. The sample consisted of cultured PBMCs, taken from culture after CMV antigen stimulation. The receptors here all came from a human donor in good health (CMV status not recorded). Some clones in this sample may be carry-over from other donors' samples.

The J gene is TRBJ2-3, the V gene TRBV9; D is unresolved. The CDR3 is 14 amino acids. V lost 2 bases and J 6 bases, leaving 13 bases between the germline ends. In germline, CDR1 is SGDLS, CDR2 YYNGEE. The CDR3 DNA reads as TGTGCCAGCAGCGTCCAGTCCCCTCTGGATACGCAGTATTTT. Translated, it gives CASSVQSPLDTQYF. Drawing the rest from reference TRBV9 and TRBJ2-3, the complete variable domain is DSGVTQTPKHLITATGQRVTLRCSPRSGDLSVYWYQQSLDQGLQFLIQYYNGEERAKGNILERFSAQQFPDLHSELNLSSLELGDSALYFCASSVQSPLDTQYFGPGTRLTVL.

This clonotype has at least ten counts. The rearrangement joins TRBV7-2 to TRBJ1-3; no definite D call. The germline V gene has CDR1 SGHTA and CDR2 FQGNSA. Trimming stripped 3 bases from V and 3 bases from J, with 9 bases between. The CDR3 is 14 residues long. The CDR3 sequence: CASSFVADGNTIYF. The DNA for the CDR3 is TGTGCCAGCAGCTTTGTGGCGGATGGAAACACCATATATTTT.

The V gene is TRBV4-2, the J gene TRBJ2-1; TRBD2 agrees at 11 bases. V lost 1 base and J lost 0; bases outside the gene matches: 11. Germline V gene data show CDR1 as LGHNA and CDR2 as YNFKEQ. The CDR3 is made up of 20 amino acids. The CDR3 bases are TGTGCCAGCAGCCAAGTTGGGCTAGCGGGAGGTTCCTACTCCTACAATGAGCAGTTCTTC. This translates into CASSQVGLAGGSYSYNEQFF.

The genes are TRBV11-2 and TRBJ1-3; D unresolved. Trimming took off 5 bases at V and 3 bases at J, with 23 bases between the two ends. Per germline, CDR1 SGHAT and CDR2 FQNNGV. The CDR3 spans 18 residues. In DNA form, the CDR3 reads TGTGCCAGCAGCACCAGTCGCAGGACGGCCACTATTGGAAACACCATATATTTT. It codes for CASSTSRRTATIGNTIYF.

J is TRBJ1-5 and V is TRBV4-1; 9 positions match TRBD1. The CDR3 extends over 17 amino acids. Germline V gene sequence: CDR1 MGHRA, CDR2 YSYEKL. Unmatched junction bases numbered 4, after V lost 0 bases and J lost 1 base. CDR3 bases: TGCGCCAGCAGCCAAGACGTAGGACAGGGGAGCAATCAGCCCCAGCATTTT. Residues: CASSQDVGQGSNQPQHF.

The CDR3 loop reads CASSYGRRSSYEQYF. In nucleotides, the CDR3 is TGTGCCAGCAGTTACGGACGCAGGAGCTCCTACGAGCAGTACTTC. The chain carries TRBV6-2 or TRBV6-3 and TRBJ2-7, with D hard to call. V gave up 2 bases and J gave up 0 bases, with 11 bases separating them. Germline CDR1 reads MNHEY; CDR2 reads SVGEGT. The CDR3 has 15 amino acids.

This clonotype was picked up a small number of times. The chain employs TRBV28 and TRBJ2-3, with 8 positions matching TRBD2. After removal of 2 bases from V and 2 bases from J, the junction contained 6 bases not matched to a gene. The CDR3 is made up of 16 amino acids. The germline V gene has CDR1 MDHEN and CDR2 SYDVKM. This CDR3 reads CASSLVGGGTTDTQYF. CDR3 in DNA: TGTGCCAGCAGTTTAGTGGGCGGGGGGACCACAGATACGCAGTATTTT. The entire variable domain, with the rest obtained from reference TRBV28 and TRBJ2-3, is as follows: DVKVTQSSRYLVKRTGEKVFLECVQDMDHENMFWYRQDPGLGLRLIYFSYDVKMKEKGDIPEGYSVSREKKERFSLILESASTNQTSMYLCASSLVGGGTTDTQYFGPGTRLTVL.

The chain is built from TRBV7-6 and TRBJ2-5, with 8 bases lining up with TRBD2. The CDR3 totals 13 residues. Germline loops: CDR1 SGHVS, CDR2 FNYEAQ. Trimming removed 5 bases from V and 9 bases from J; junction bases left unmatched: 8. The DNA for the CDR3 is TGTGCCAGCAGCCTACCCGGGACTAGGGCCCAGTACTTC. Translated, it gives CASSLPGTRAQYF.

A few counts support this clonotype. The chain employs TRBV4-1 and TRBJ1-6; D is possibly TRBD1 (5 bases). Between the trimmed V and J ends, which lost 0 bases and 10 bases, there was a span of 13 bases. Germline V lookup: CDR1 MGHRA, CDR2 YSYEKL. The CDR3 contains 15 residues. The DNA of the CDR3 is TGCGCCAGCAGCCAAGAGCTCCCGGGGGGGTCACCCCTCCACTTT. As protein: CASSQELPGGSPLHF.

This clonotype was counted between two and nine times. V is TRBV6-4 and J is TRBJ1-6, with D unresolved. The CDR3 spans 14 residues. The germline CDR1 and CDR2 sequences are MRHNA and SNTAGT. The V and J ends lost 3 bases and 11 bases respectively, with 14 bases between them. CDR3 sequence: CASSESGHTAPLHF. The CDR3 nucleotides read TGTGCCAGCAGTGAATCTGGGCATACGGCACCCCTCCACTTT.

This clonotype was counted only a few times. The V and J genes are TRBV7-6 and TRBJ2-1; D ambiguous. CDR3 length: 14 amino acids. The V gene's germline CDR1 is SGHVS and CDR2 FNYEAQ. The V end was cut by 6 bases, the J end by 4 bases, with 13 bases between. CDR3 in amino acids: CASSPGLSYNEQFF. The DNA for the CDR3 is TGTGCCAGCAGTCCAGGATTATCGTACAATGAGCAGTTCTTC.

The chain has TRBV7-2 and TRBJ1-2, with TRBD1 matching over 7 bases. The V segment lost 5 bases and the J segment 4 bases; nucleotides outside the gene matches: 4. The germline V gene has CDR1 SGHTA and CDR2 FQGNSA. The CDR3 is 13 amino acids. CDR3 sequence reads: CASSNTGAYGYTF. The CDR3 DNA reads TGTGCCAGCAGCAACACAGGGGCCTATGGCTACACCTTC.

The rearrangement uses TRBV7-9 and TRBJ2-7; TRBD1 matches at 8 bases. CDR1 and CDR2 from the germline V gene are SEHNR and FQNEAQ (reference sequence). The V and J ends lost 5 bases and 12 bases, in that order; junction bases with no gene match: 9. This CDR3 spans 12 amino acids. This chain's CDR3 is CASSDGTGETYF. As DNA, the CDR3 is TGTGCCAGCAGCGACGGGACAGGTGAAACGTACTTC. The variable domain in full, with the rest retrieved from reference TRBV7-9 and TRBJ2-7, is DTGVSQNPRHKITKRGQNVTFRCDPISEHNRLYWYRQTLGQGPEFLTYFQNEAQLEKSRLLSDRFSAERPKGSFSTLEIQRTEQGDSAMYLCASSDGTGETYFGPGTRLTVT.

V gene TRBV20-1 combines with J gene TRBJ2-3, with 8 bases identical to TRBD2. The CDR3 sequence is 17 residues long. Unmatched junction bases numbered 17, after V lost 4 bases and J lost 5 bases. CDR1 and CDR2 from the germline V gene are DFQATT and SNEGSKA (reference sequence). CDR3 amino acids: CSAKTSKLAEYEDTQYF. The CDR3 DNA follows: TGCAGTGCTAAAACTTCAAAACTAGCGGAGTATGAAGATACGCAGTATTTT.

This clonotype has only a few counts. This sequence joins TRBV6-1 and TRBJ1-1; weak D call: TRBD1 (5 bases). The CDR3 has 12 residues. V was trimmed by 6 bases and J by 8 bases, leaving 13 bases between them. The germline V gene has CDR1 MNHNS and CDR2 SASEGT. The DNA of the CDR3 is TGTGCCAGCAGAAATACGAAGGGGGAAGCTTTCTTT. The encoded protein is CASRNTKGEAFF.

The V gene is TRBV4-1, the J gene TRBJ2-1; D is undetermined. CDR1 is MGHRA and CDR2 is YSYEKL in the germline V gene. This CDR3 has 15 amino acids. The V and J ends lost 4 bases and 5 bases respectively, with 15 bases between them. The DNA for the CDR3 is TGCGCCAGCAGCCCTCCGGGCCACGCCAACAATGAGCAGTTCTTC. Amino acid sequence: CASSPPGHANNEQFF.

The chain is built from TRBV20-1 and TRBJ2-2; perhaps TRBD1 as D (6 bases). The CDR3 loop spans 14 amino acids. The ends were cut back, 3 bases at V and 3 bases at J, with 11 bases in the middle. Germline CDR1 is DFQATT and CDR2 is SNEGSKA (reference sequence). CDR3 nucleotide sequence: TGCAGTGCTAGTACAGGGAAGGACACCGGGGAGCTGTTTTTT. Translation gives CSASTGKDTGELFF.

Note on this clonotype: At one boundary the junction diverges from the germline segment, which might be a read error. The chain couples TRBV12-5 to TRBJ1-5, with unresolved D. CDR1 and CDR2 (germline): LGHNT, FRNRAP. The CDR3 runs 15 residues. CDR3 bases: TGTGCTAGTGGTTTGAGGAGCCATAGCGATCAGCCCCAGCATTTT. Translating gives CASGLRSHSDQPQHF.

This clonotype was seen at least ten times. The CDR3 DNA sequence: TGTGCCAGCAGACTTCTTATGAGCTCCTACAATGAGCAGTTCTTC. This sequence encodes CASRLLMSSYNEQFF. The rearrangement uses TRBV7-2 and TRBJ2-1; D remains unclear. This CDR3 contains 15 residues. The germline V gene encodes CDR1 SGHTA and CDR2 FQGNSA. V shed 6 bases and J shed 0 bases, with 12 bases lying between them.

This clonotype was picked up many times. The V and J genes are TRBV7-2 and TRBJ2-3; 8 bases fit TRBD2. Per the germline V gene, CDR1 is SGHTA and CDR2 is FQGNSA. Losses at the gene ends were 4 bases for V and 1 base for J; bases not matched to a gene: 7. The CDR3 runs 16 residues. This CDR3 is CASSSGRGAGTDTQYF. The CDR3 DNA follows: TGTGCCAGCAGCTCGGGGCGGGGGGCGGGCACAGATACGCAGTATTTT.

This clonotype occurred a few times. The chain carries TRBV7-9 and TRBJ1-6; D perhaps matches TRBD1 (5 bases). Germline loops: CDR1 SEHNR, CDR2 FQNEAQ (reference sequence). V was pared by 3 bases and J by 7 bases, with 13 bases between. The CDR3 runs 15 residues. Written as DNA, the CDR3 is TGTGCCAGCAGCTTCGGGGCAGGCCTCAATTCACCCCTCCACTTT. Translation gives CASSFGAGLNSPLHF.

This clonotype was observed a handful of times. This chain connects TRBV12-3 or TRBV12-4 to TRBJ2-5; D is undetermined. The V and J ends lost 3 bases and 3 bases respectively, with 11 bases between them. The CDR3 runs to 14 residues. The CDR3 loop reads CASSLSGGEETQYF. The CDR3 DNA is TGTGCCAGCAGTTTGTCGGGCGGCGAAGAGACCCAGTACTTC.

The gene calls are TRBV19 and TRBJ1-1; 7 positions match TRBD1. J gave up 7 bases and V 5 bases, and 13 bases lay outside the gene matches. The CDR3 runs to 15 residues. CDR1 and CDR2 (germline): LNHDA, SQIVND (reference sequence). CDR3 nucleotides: TGTGCCAGTAGTCTCAACCTACAGGGGTCTGGTGAAGCTTTCTTT. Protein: CASSLNLQGSGEAFF. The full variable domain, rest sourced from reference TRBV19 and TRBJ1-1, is DGGITQSPKYLFRKEGQNVTLSCEQNLNHDAMYWYRQDPGQGLRLIYYSQIVNDFQKGDIAEGYSVSREKKESFPLTVTSAQKNPTAFYLCASSLNLQGSGEAFFGQGTRLTVV.

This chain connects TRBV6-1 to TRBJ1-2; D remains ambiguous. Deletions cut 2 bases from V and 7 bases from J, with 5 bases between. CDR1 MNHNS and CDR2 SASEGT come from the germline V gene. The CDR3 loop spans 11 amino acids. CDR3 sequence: CASSESGGYTF. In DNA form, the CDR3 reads TGTGCCAGCAGTGAATCAGGTGGCTACACCTTC.

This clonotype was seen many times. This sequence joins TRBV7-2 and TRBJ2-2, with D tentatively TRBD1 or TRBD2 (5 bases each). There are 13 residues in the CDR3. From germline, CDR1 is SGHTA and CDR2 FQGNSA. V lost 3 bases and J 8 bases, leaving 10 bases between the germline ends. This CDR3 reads CASSFLGTGELFF. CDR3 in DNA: TGTGCCAGCAGCTTCTTAGGGACGGGGGAGCTGTTTTTT.

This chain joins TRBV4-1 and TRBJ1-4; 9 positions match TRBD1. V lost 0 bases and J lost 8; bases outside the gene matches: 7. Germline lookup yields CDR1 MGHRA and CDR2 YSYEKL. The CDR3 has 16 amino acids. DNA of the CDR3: TGCGCCAGCAGCCAAGATCCGGGACAGGGTTGGGAAAAACTGTTTTTT. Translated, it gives CASSQDPGQGWEKLFF.

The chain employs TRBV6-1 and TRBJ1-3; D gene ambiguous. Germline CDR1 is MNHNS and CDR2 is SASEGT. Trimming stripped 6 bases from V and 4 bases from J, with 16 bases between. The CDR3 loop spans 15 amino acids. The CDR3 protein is CASRTLRMGGNTIYF. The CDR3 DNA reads TGTGCCAGCAGGACCCTTAGGATGGGAGGAAACACCATATATTTT.

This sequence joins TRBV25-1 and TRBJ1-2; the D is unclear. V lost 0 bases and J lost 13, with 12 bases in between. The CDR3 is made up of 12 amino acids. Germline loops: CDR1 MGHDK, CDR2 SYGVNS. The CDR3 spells CASSEYVGSRTF. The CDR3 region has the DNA TGTGCCAGCAGTGAATATGTTGGGAGCCGCACCTTC.

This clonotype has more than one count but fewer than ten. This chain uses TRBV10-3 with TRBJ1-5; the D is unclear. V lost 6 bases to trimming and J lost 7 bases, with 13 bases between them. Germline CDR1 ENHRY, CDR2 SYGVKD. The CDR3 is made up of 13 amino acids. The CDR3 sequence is CAISEPGGQPQHF. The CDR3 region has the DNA TGTGCCATCAGCGAACCGGGAGGACAGCCCCAGCATTTT.

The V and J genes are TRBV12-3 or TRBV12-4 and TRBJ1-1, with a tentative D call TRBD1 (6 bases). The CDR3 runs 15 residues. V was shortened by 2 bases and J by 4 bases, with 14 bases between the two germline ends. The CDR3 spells CASSLLGTSPTEAFF. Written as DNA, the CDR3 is TGTGCCAGCAGTTTATTAGGGACATCTCCCACTGAAGCTTTCTTT.

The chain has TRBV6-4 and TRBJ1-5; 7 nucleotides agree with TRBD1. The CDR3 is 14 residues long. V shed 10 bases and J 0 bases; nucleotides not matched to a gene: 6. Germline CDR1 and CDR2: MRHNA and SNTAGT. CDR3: CANEGASSNQPQHF. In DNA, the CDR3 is TGTGCCAACGAGGGGGCCTCTAGCAATCAGCCCCAGCATTTT.